The following is a T cell receptor beta chain sequence with its context. The data were taken from a study of blood T cell repertoires in COVID-19. Study-wide background: Collection of acute and convalescent COVID-19 samples took place in the United States, Italy and Spain.

The table came from immunoSEQ multiplex PCR; TCRdb's copy has only in-frame clones and leaves some out. This table holds about 25,000 clones, roughly nine tenths found once. The CDR3 sequence is 17 residues long. Germline V gene lookup returns CDR1 SEHNR and CDR2 FQNEAQ (reference sequence). With 5 bases clipped from V and 5 bases from J, the junction kept 13 bases outside the gene matches. The sample comprised peripheral blood. The rearrangement joins TRBV7-9 to TRBJ2-2, with 8 bases matching TRBD2. The receptor comes from a man between 65 and 79 years old with acute or convalescent COVID-19. CDR3 loop: CASSPRPFQRETGELFF. The DNA for the CDR3 is TGTGCCAGCAGCCCGCGCCCTTTTCAGCGGGAGACCGGGGAGCTGTTTTTT.